This record covers a single T cell receptor beta chain. The antigen is undetermined. This specimen comes from a study of CD8 T cells in Susac syndrome. Study-wide background: Intravenous immunoglobulin alone or corticosteroids were being given to patients with Susac syndrome at blood draw, unless they were therapy-naive. The study, taken as a whole, reports: In Susac patients, clonal expansion was not detected in CD4+ cells.

Negative isolation yielded CD4+ and CD8+ T cells, and FACS enriched TEMRA cells. Roughly 0.45 to 1 ug RNA was reverse transcribed with random hexamers. Amplification of TCR beta CDR3 by immunoSEQ multiplex PCR spanned 54 Vbeta and 13 Jbeta. TCRdb ran MiXCR on the immunoSEQ multiplex PCR reads and lists one entry per CDR3 protein. The sample records 150,000 to 200,000 distinct CDR3 sequences, around 90% being singletons. The sequence was obtained from a human donor with Susac syndrome. Sequencing was performed on CD4+ T cells from PBMCs.

The CDR3 DNA reads as TGTGCCAGCAGTGCCGGGACAGCAGCCTACGAGCAGTACTTC. The encoded protein is CASSAGTAAYEQYF. V usage is TRBV5-4 and J usage is TRBJ2-7, with TRBD1 matching over 7 bases. The CDR3 consists of 14 residues. Trimming removed 5 bases from V and 2 bases from J; junction bases left unmatched: 7. Germline V CDR1 and CDR2: SGHNT, YYREEE (reference sequence).